This T cell receptor beta chain came from a study of blood T cell repertoires in COVID-19. In the study overall: Collection of acute and convalescent COVID-19 samples took place in the United States, Italy and Spain. From T cells, B-cell-depleted T cells, or PBMCs came the material, which was cDNA or gDNA.

With V trimmed by 6 bases and J by 4 bases, 5 bases remained unmatched. The CDR3 extends over 15 amino acids. Germline V gives CDR1 LNHNV, CDR2 YYDKDF (reference sequence). Measured with immunoSEQ multiplex PCR; TCRdb has only the in-frame clones, and not every one. Among about 54,000 clones listed, around four fifths were seen once. The sample was peripheral blood. The V and J genes are TRBV15 and TRBJ2-3; TRBD2 agrees at 12 bases. This receptor was identified in a man aged 50-59 years with acute or convalescent COVID-19. CDR3 in amino acids: CATRPGLAGSDTQYF. As DNA, the CDR3 is TGTGCCACCAGGCCGGGACTAGCGGGCTCAGATACGCAGTATTTT. Using reference TRBV15 and TRBJ2-3 for the parts outside the CDR3, the full variable domain is DAMVIQNPRYQVTQFGKPVTLSCSQTLNHNVMYWYQQKSSQAPKLLFHYYDKDFNNEADTPDNFQSRRPNTSFCFLDIRSPGLGDTAMYLCATRPGLAGSDTQYFGPGTRLTVL.